These T cell receptor beta chains were read from a single sample in a study of blood T cells in healthy people across ages. TCRdb redid the calling of the 5' RACE reads with MiXCR, one entry per CDR3 protein. The profile shows more than 650,000 distinct CDR3 sequences, approximately 21% of them singletons. Input material: blood. These TCRs come from a man aged 70-80 years in good health. Both conserved end residues are trimmed from each CDR3. A D gene is named only where the DNA matches it firmly.

v_gene,d_gene,j_gene,CDR3aa
TRBV5-1,.,TRBJ2-1,ASSFRASPSEANEQF
TRBV10-1,TRBD1,TRBJ2-3,ASKVGTGLKDTQY
TRBV12-3/TRBV12-4,.,TRBJ2-3,ASSMTRTDTQY
TRBV10-3,TRBD1,TRBJ1-3,AIRRAGGSGNTIY
TRBV6-5,.,TRBJ2-1,ASSEPPTYNEQF
TRBV6-6,.,TRBJ2-3,ASSDLGDTQY
TRBV12-3/TRBV12-4,TRBD1,TRBJ1-2,ASSLAQGQGDGYT
TRBV7-2,.,TRBJ1-2,ASSSSGAFHGYT
TRBV6-5,TRBD1,TRBJ1-2,AGSSSGTGFGYT
TRBV5-1,TRBD1,TRBJ1-1,ASSQNRGGHTEAF
TRBV20-1,.,TRBJ2-1,SALPGDGTNEQF
TRBV7-2,.,TRBJ2-3,ASSLNSGGADTQY
TRBV9,.,TRBJ2-1,ASSVEQRISYNEQF
TRBV5-1,.,TRBJ2-7,ASSLDRTYEQY
TRBV3-1,.,TRBJ1-6,ASSREGTGYDRSPLH
TRBV7-8,.,TRBJ1-2,ASGLTTNFYGYT
TRBV2,.,TRBJ1-5,ASHSPPQPQH
TRBV5-1,.,TRBJ2-1,ASSFDSLSSYNEQF
TRBV6-2/TRBV6-3,.,TRBJ1-1,ASNRGDTEAF
TRBV11-2,.,TRBJ2-3,ASSFPPGGTQY
TRBV28,.,TRBJ2-1,ASTPTGQGHNNEQF
TRBV5-5,TRBD1,TRBJ1-1,ASSLKGGQGTEAF
TRBV12-3/TRBV12-4,TRBD2,TRBJ2-3,ASSWGASGGDTQY
TRBV12-3/TRBV12-4,TRBD1,TRBJ2-6,ASRFTGDGANVLT
TRBV6-2/TRBV6-3,TRBD2,.,ASKKAGSSYNEQF
TRBV7-6,.,TRBJ2-1,ARTPGDFEQF
TRBV7-3,.,TRBJ1-3,ASSLPGQGRSGNTIY
TRBV28,TRBD2,TRBJ2-3,ASSLWTSGGNTQY
TRBV3-1,TRBD2,TRBJ2-7,ASSNSRAGSKYEQY
TRBV24-1,TRBD2,TRBJ2-1,ATSDPGSGTSGRNEQF
TRBV7-8,.,TRBJ2-4,ASSLVGEPSKNIQY
TRBV30,.,TRBJ2-3,AWSTGTDTQY
TRBV6-5,TRBD1,TRBJ2-5,ASSTTGVSETQY
TRBV6-1,.,TRBJ2-4,ASSAEKSGIQY
TRBV14,.,TRBJ1-2,ASSQIEFYGYT
TRBV20-1,TRBD2,TRBJ2-6,SARLAGGISGANVLT
TRBV19,TRBD1,TRBJ1-2,ASTPGQGDYGYT
TRBV7-8,TRBD2,TRBJ2-7,ASSPWGLVYEQY
TRBV6-5,TRBD1,TRBJ1-4,ACANRGLEEKLF
TRBV4-3,.,TRBJ2-3,ASSQGGEVTDTQY
TRBV29-1,.,TRBJ2-3,SVEVPPDTQY
TRBV5-1,TRBD1,TRBJ2-5,ASSLDGQGRETQY
TRBV19,.,TRBJ2-3,ASSAGGHTQY
TRBV12-3/TRBV12-4,.,TRBJ2-3,ASSFEGGGTDTQY
TRBV18,.,TRBJ2-4,AGSPSGKNIQY
TRBV2,.,TRBJ1-1,ASSEERIPRAEAF
TRBV5-1,TRBD2,.,ASSFPRGESYEQY
TRBV20-1,TRBD2,TRBJ2-3,SARGLAGHTDTQY
TRBV14,.,TRBJ2-3,ASSRWGNTQY
TRBV7-8,.,TRBJ1-2,ASSLALRSYGYT
TRBV7-9,TRBD1,TRBJ1-3,ASSLGTGHRRNTIY
TRBV11-2,.,TRBJ2-5,ASSLETRGGI
TRBV27,.,TRBJ2-7,ASSQSAPALGVPYEQY
TRBV11-2,.,TRBJ2-1,ASSLSFSEQF
TRBV20-1,TRBD1,TRBJ1-6,SIMGQGVYNSPLH
TRBV6-5,TRBD1,TRBJ2-1,ASRSTGGNEQF
TRBV23-1,TRBD1,TRBJ2-1,ASSQSGQGARNEQF
TRBV4-3,.,TRBJ2-3,ASSQEGIDADTQY
TRBV5-1,TRBD1,TRBJ1-1,ASSGRTGANTEAF